The clone carrying this T cell receptor (beta chain) was counted only a few times. Its antigen is not identified. The data are from a study of cytomegalovirus exposure and HLA in healthy donors. At the level of the study: Earlier work reported 117 million unique TCR beta sequences from 170 million or so T cells.

Study conclusions and caveats: CMV serostatus was the sole immune exposure data available. TCR beta chain V- and J-gene trimming was linked, in a later analysis, to a missense variant in DCLRE1C.

Primers for the PCR totalled 60 Vbeta and 13 Jbeta. The table came from immunoSEQ multiplex PCR; TCRdb's copy has only in-frame clones and leaves some out. Of fewer than 200,000 clones listed, more than 80% are singletons. CDR3 length: 16 residues. Germline lookup yields CDR1 PRHDT and CDR2 FYEKMQ (reference sequence). With 1 base clipped from V and 10 bases from J, the junction kept 10 bases outside the gene matches. The sequenced sample consisted of PBMCs. J is TRBJ1-6 and V is TRBV13; 7 bases fit TRBD1. The TCR originated in a woman between 18 and 29 years old in good health and CMV-seropositive. The DNA for the CDR3 is TGTGCCAGCAGCTTAGTGGCAGGGACAGCAACGTCACCCCTCCACTTT. The encoded protein is CASSLVAGTATSPLHF.